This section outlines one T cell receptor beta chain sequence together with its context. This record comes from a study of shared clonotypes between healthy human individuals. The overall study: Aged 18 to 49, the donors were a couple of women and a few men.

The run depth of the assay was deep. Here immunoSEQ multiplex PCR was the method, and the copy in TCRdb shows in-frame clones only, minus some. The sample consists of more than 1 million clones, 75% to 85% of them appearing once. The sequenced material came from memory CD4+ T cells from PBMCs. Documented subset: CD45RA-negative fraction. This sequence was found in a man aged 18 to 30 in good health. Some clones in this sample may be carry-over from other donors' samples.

The CDR3 DNA sequence: TGTGCCAGCCAAACCGGGACAGGGGGCTTCGAGCAGTACTTC. Translated, it gives CASQTGTGGFEQYF. V gene TRBV2 combines with J gene TRBJ2-7, with 12 positions matching TRBD1. V was clipped by 8 bases and J by 6 bases; unmatched bases: 8. This CDR3 comprises 14 residues. Germline assignment: CDR1 SNHLY and CDR2 FYNNEI.